This T cell receptor beta chain was sequenced in a study of blood T cells in healthy people across ages. A second roughly 6 to 12 cycle PCR used barcoded and J-beta primers. Each cDNA molecule was tagged by a template-switch adaptor that had 12 random nucleotides. One entry per CDR3 protein results from TCRdb running MiXCR on the 5' RACE reads. The sample contains about 640,000 distinct CDR3 sequences, approximately 30% of which appear only once. This clonotype occurred many times. Its antigen is as yet unknown. Study-wide results and limits: Unknown donor CMV status possibly confounded expanded clonotype changes. A roughly linear age-dependent decrease characterized TCR beta diversity per million T cells.

CDR1 is KGHSH and CDR2 is LQKENI in the germline V gene. V was clipped by 2 bases and J by 4 bases, with 14 bases between them. There are 15 residues in the CDR3. Per-sample yields of isolated PBMCs were at least 6 million. This receptor was identified in a woman older than 75 in good health. The chain is built from TRBV18 and TRBJ1-2; tentatively, D is TRBD1 (5 bases). Sequenced material: blood. The chain's CDR3 is CASSPNPQGSYGYTF. CDR3 DNA sequence: TGTGCCAGCTCACCAAACCCCCAGGGATCCTATGGCTACACCTTC.